This T cell receptor (beta chain) is drawn from a study of neurological immune-mediated disorders. Study-level results: The absence of any CDR3 amino acid sequence shared by expanded clones across subjects suggests that repertoires were private in all groups. The repertoires of 18 of 34 multiple sclerosis patients fell into one related-CDR3 cluster (a possible signature) under phylogenetic grouping.

5'RACE generated cDNA with 10-nucleotide random UMIs. TCRdb reanalysed the 5' RACE reads using MiXCR and keeps one entry per CDR3 protein. The table lists some 66,000 distinct CDR3 sequences, 4.5% of them singletons. Many counts were recorded for this clonotype. Its antigen is currently unknown. V was pared by 5 bases and J by 3 bases, with 2 bases of the junction left unmatched. Germline V gives CDR1 MNHEY, CDR2 SMNVEV (reference sequence). The CDR3 runs 14 residues. The source material was PBMCs. This receptor was obtained from a young man with multiple sclerosis. V gene TRBV27 combines with J gene TRBJ2-3; 10 bases match TRBD2. CDR3 in DNA: TGTGCCAGCAGTAGCGGGGGGGAGACAGATACGCAGTATTTT. This encodes CASSSGGETDTQYF.